This TCR beta chain was identified in a study of T cell repertoires in cytomegalovirus infection. The overall study: Public TCR beta signatures were indicative of both CMV infection and a matching HLA type.

Germline assignment: CDR1 MNHNS and CDR2 SASEGT. The CDR3 length is 15 residues. Losses at the gene ends were 6 bases for V and 3 bases for J; bases not matched to a gene: 10. TCRdb reprocessed the reads with MiXCR, giving one entry per CDR3 protein. The sample yields about 100,000 distinct CDR3 sequences, 16% seen once. This clonotype was counted at least ten times. Its cognate antigen is unknown. The study's findings and limits: It was HLA-C-restricted CMV-specific TCR beta clonotypes that dominated the response ex vivo.

This TCR came from a human donor in good health (CMV status not recorded). Some clones in this sample may be carry-over from other donors' samples. The chain is built from TRBV6-1 and TRBJ1-2, with 7 bases aligning to TRBD1. Sequencing was performed on PBMCs. DNA for the CDR3: TGTGCCAGCAGCGCTAGCCTTACAGGGGACTATGGCTACACCTTC. Protein: CASSASLTGDYGYTF.